This record looks at one T cell receptor (beta chain) sequence and its context. Antigen unknown. PCR used 60 Vbeta primers and 13 Jbeta primers. Repertoires were generated with immunoSEQ multiplex PCR, while TCRdb's copy carries only in-frame clones and drops some. The sample has over 150,000 clones; around 86% are singletons. This sample is part of a study of cytomegalovirus exposure and HLA in healthy donors. This CDR3 has 15 residues. Germline loops: CDR1 MNHEY, CDR2 SMNVEV (reference sequence). The junction had 11 bases not matched to a gene; V was cut back by 6 bases and J by 3 bases. Whole-study results and caveats: Across donors, presence/absence analyses took sequencing depth to be roughly uniform.

This chain joins TRBV27 and TRBJ2-7; 7 bases line up with TRBD2. The receptor was isolated from a girl aged 2-10 years in good health and CMV-seropositive. Sample: PBMCs. CDR3 sequence: CASSFFGGRVYEQYF. The CDR3, as DNA: TGTGCCAGCAGCTTTTTCGGGGGGAGGGTCTACGAGCAGTACTTC.